The 28 T cell receptor beta chains reported below all come from one sample, sequenced in a study of tumor-infiltrating lymphocytes in primary liver carcinoma (dated by TCRdb to between 2016 and 2019). Total RNA and DNA were co-extracted without cell sorting from around 20-30 mg of bulk tissue using the AllPrep DNA/RNA mini kit. The sample was run on an Illumina HiSeq 2500. A constant-region primer and ProtoScript II reverse transcriptase were used to reverse-transcribe TCRbeta-specific cDNA from around 540 ng total RNA. Three nested multiplex PCR rounds, following a slightly modified ARM-PCR procedure, were used to build the TCRbeta libraries. Each of the first two PCR rounds ran for nine to ten cycles and used multiplex TRBV1-TRBV30 forward primers together with a Cbeta reverse primer. TCRdb's own reprocessing of the public reads used fastp at Q25 and MiXCR and kept productive beta chains. Rows are combined by CDR3 protein, so each entry shows the most common genes and DNA. Within this sample are fewer than 90,000 distinct CDR3 sequences, with approximately 72% of them counted one time only. The ten largest clones capture roughly 19% of the sample.

The sequencing sample was made of liver tumor tissue from sampling region 1. The sample's cell subset or site, from its label and the paper: tumor region T1, superior pole. Receptors originate from a man in his forties or fifties with primary liver carcinoma and hepatitis B virus infection.

Notes on this clonotype: A read error may explain this, as a much larger clone is one base away. V gene TRBV5-4 combines with J gene TRBJ1-1, with a tentative D call TRBD1 (5 bases). Trimming stripped 4 bases from V and 1 base from J, with 11 bases between. The CDR3 contains 14 residues. CDR1 is SGHNT and CDR2 is YYREEE in the germline V gene (reference sequence). This CDR3 is CASSMGLPNTEAFF. The CDR3 DNA is TGTGCCAGCAGCATGGGACTCCCGAACACTGAAGCTTTCTTT.

As regards this clonotype: The CDR3 does not close with the conserved phenylalanine or tryptophan, likely indicating a read error. The V call is TRBV5-8, the J call TRBJ2-3; a weak D match, TRBD1 (5 bases). The germline V and J ends were trimmed by 4 bases and 2 bases, with 14 bases remaining between them. This CDR3 has 15 residues. Per the germline V gene, CDR1 is SGHTS and CDR2 is YDEGEE. CDR3 in amino acids: CASSLSSTATDTQYS. CDR3 sequence (DNA): TGTGCCAGCAGCCTTTCTTCGACAGCCACAGATACGCAGTATTCT.

With respect to this clonotype: As the CDR3 is not closed by the conserved phenylalanine or tryptophan, this likely results from a read error. The chain combines TRBV30 with TRBJ1-5; TRBD1 aligns across 9 bases. Germline V gives CDR1 GTSNPN, CDR2 SVGIG (reference sequence). The CDR3 has 15 residues. CDR3 amino acids: CAWRTDRGGNQPQHL. The CDR3 coding sequence is TGTGCCTGGAGAACTGACAGGGGGGGCAATCAGCCACAGCATTTA.

Worth noting for this clonotype: One end of the junction fails to match germline, which may point to a read error. The chain has TRBV11-2 and TRBJ2-1; no reliable D call. Germline loops: CDR1 SGHAT, CDR2 FQNNGV. This CDR3 region has 13 residues. CDR3 protein: CASSLNVAYGQFF. Here the CDR3 DNA reads TGTGCTAGCAGCTTAAATGTTGCCTATGGGCAGTTCTTC.

The chain carries TRBV7-3 and TRBJ2-6, with 10 bases that match TRBD2. CDR1 SGHTA and CDR2 FQGTGA come from the germline V gene. The CDR3 has 19 amino acids. V trimming: 1 base; J trimming: 3 bases; junction bases outside the gene matches: 9. As DNA, the CDR3 is TGTGCCAGCAGCTTAAGGGGGGGACTAGCGTCGTATGGGGCCAACGTCCTGACTTTC. Protein product: CASSLRGGLASYGANVLTF.

Comments on this clonotype: Because it lacks the conserved phenylalanine or tryptophan at the end, this CDR3 is likely a read error. The limits of the CDR3 on the DNA are not certain, so only TCRdb's listed CDR3 is given. This chain joins TRBV11-2 and TRBJ2-3; the table calls TRBD2, which could not be checked here. The CDR3 sequence runs 14 residues, both termini included. The germline CDR1 and CDR2 sequences are SGHAT and FQNNGV. CDR3 loop: CAGGAREPTDTQCL.

J is TRBJ2-1 and V is TRBV29-1; the D gene is possibly TRBD2 (6 bases). The V gene's germline CDR1 is SQVTM and CDR2 ANQGSEA. V was trimmed by 7 bases and J by 9 bases, leaving 16 bases between them. CDR3 length equals 12 residues. The CDR3 reads CSAGTSKCEQFF. The CDR3 DNA reads TGCAGCGCTGGAACTAGCAAGTGTGAGCAGTTCTTC.

To note about this clonotype: The conserved closing phenylalanine or tryptophan is absent in this CDR3, likely reflecting a read error. The DNA is omitted, as the CDR3 cannot be located on it reliably, and the CDR3 follows TCRdb's listing. The V call is TRBV6-1, the J call TRBJ1-5; the table's TRBD1 call for D was not verified on the DNA. Germline lookup yields CDR1 MNHNS and CDR2 SASEGT. The CDR3 sequence runs 15 residues, both termini included. The CDR3 loop reads CASSERDLGNQPQHL.

This clonotype was observed many times. The CDR3: CASSPPGAVIHTDTQYF. Written as DNA, the CDR3 is TGTGCCAGCAGCCCTCCAGGTGCCGTAATCCACACAGATACGCAGTATTTT. The chain is built from TRBV7-9 and TRBJ2-3, with D uncertain. V was shortened by 5 bases and J by 2 bases, with 20 bases between the two germline ends. Germline V gene lookup returns CDR1 SEHNR and CDR2 FQNEAQ (reference sequence). This CDR3 contains 17 residues. Supplemented by reference TRBV7-9 and TRBJ2-3, the full variable domain reads DTGVSQNPRHKITKRGQNVTFRCDPISEHNRLYWYRQTLGQGPEFLTYFQNEAQLEKSRLLSDRFSAERPKGSFSTLEIQRTEQGDSAMYLCASSPPGAVIHTDTQYFGPGTRLTVL.

Worth noting for this clonotype: Sequence at one end of the junction differs from germline and may be a read error. The rearrangement links TRBV6-5 to TRBJ1-3; D perhaps matches TRBD1 (5 bases). CDR1 MNHEY and CDR2 SVGAGI come from the germline V gene. The CDR3 has 12 residues. CDR3 nucleotides: TGTGCCAACAGGACTGTTGGAGACACCATATATTTT. Translating gives CANRTVGDTIYF.

The sample holds one count of this clonotype. At one end, the junction sequence differs from germline, possibly due to a read error. This chain links TRBV11-2 with TRBJ1-6; the D gene is possibly TRBD1 (5 bases). Germline CDR1 and CDR2: SGHAT and FQNNGV. The CDR3 covers 16 residues. The CDR3 DNA sequence: TGTGTCAGCAGCTTAGGGGTCTCTGGAGAAGGTTCATCTCTCCACTTT. Protein: CVSSLGVSGEGSSLHF.

Comments on this clonotype: One end of the junction does not line up with germline, which may come from a read error. The V gene is TRBV12-5, the J gene TRBJ2-5; no definite D call. Germline V gene sequence: CDR1 LGHNT, CDR2 FRNRAP. This CDR3 contains 12 residues. CDR3 residues: CVSGLAEETQYF. Here the CDR3 DNA reads TGTGTTAGTGGTTTGGCCGAGGAGACCCAGTACTTC.

The V call is TRBV6-1, the J call TRBJ2-5; the D gene is possibly TRBD2 (6 bases). From germline, CDR1 is MNHNS and CDR2 SASEGT. CDR3 size: 17 residues. Trimming removed 6 bases at V and 1 base at J, with 21 bases between. In DNA, the CDR3 is TGTGCCAGCAGCACTAGCACGGGGGTAAACTGCCAAGAGACCCAGTACTTC. It codes for CASSTSTGVNCQETQYF.

Worth noting for this clonotype: Compared with germline, one end of the junction differs, possibly owing to a read error. The genes are TRBV5-1 and TRBJ2-2; a possible D gene is TRBD2 (6 bases). Germline CDR1 SGHRS, CDR2 YFSETQ. The CDR3 loop spans 18 amino acids. The DNA for the CDR3 is TGCGCCAGTAGCCCTCTGACTAGTGTTGAATCCAATCCCGGGGGGCTGTTTTTT. Amino acids: CASSPLTSVESNPGGLFF.

The chain links TRBV11-2 to TRBJ2-3, with 8 bases fitting TRBD1. J gave up 6 bases and V 5 bases, and 10 bases lay outside the gene matches. Germline CDR1 reads SGHAT; CDR2 reads FQNNGV. The CDR3 totals 15 residues. The CDR3 bases are TGTGCCAGCAGCAAACGGGACAGGCACACGGATACGCAGTATTTT. Amino acid sequence: CASSKRDRHTDTQYF.

Details on this clonotype: A read error may account for a junction end that differs from germline. This chain uses TRBV28 with TRBJ2-7, with TRBD2 identical over 9 bases. The CDR3 extends over 15 amino acids. Germline CDR1 reads MDHEN; CDR2 reads SYDVKM. In DNA, the CDR3 is TGTGCCAGCAGTCCTAGCGGGGTTCTCTCCTACGAGCTGTATTTC. The encoded protein is CASSPSGVLSYELYF.

For this clonotype: This may arise from a read error, as a much more abundant clone is one base away. This chain links TRBV6-1 with TRBJ1-6; a possible D gene is TRBD1 (6 bases). Germline-derived CDR1 and CDR2 are MNHNS and SASEGT. The germline V and J ends were trimmed by 2 bases and 9 bases, with 11 bases remaining between them. The CDR3 is 14 amino acids. CDR3 sequence: CASSESKGGSPLHF. CDR3 nucleotide sequence: TGTGCCAGCAGTGAAAGTAAGGGGGGTTCACCCCTCCACTTT.

There are a few counts of this clonotype. The CDR3 reads CASRFPGSGANVLTF. In nucleotides, the CDR3 is TGTGCCAGCAGATTTCCAGGGTCTGGGGCCAACGTCCTGACTTTC. The chain has TRBV28 and TRBJ2-6; perhaps TRBD1 as D (5 bases). The CDR3 runs 15 residues. Trimming stripped 6 bases from V and 1 base from J, with 10 bases between. Germline lookup yields CDR1 MDHEN and CDR2 SYDVKM.

This rearrangement joins TRBV28 to TRBJ2-1; 9 bases line up with TRBD2. CDR3 length: 17 amino acids. The V segment lost 9 bases and the J segment 11 bases; nucleotides outside the gene matches: 23. CDR1 and CDR2 (germline): MDHEN, SYDVKM. CDR3 nucleotides: TGTGCCAGTAGCCTACATTATGGACTAGCGAGGGTAGATAAGCAGTTCTTC. It codes for CASSLHYGLARVDKQFF.

Worth noting for this clonotype: A clone one base away is much larger, so this may be a read error. The chain recombines TRBV11-3 with TRBJ2-7; TRBD2 might be the D (6 bases). Per the germline V gene, CDR1 is SGHNT and CDR2 is YENEEA. The CDR3 extends over 14 amino acids. The CDR3 protein is CASSPGEGDCEQYF. In nucleotides, the CDR3 is TGCGCCAGCAGCCCTGGAGAAGGGGACTGCGAGCAGTACTTC.

The chain uses TRBV29-1 and TRBJ1-1; no definite D call. The CDR3 spans 13 residues. Germline V gene sequence: CDR1 SQVTM, CDR2 ANQGSEA. CDR3 sequence (DNA): TGCAAGGTCCCCATGGAAGAGAACACTGAAGCTTTCTTT. This sequence encodes CKVPMEENTEAFF.

On this clonotype itself: The junction departs from germline at one end; a sequencing error may be responsible. V gene TRBV5-1 combines with J gene TRBJ2-7, with TRBD2 matching 7 bases. The CDR3 consists of 16 residues. Germline values: CDR1 SGHRS, CDR2 YFSETQ. This chain's CDR3 is CVSSLEAGGSSYEQYF. DNA for the CDR3: TGTGTCAGCAGCTTGGAAGCCGGGGGGAGCTCCTACGAGCAGTACTTC.

This clonotype showed up just a few times. The junction does not match germline at one end; this may be a read error. This chain joins TRBV11-2 and TRBJ2-7; possibly TRBD2 for D (5 bases). Germline V gene sequence: CDR1 SGHAT, CDR2 FQNNGV. The CDR3 sequence is 15 residues long. Written as DNA, the CDR3 is TGTGTCAGCAGCTTATCTGAGGGAATATCCTACGAGCAGTACTTC. Encoded protein: CVSSLSEGISYEQYF. Looking up the rest from reference TRBV11-2 and TRBJ2-7 gives the full variable domain: EAGVAQSPRYKIIEKRQSVAFWCNPISGHATLYWYQQILGQGPKLLIQFQNNGVVDDSQLPKDRFSAERLKGVDSTLKIQPAKLEDSAVYLCVSSLSEGISYEQYFGPGTRLTVT.

Note on this clonotype: A read error may produce the germline difference seen at one junction end. This chain joins TRBV7-9 and TRBJ2-3, with D tentatively TRBD2 (6 bases). The CDR3 totals 15 residues. Germline-derived CDR1 and CDR2 are SEHNR and FQNEAQ (reference sequence). In DNA form, the CDR3 reads TGTACCAGCAGCTGGAGGGACGGATACAAAGATACGCAGTACTTT. Protein sequence: CTSSWRDGYKDTQYF.

Notes on this clonotype: One end of the junction does not line up with germline, which may come from a read error. CDR3 coding DNA: TGTGCCAGCACCTTATGGGACTACGATTCAGATACGCAGTATTTT. This gives the protein CASTLWDYDSDTQYF. This chain uses TRBV11-1 with TRBJ2-3; 7 bases agree with TRBD2. The CDR3 consists of 15 residues. Germline CDR1 SGHAT, CDR2 FQDESV (reference sequence).

As regards this clonotype: The CDR3 does not end in the conserved phenylalanine or tryptophan, so this is likely a read error. It is unclear where the CDR3 begins or ends on the DNA, so no DNA is shown, and the CDR3 is as TCRdb lists it. V and J are TRBV29-1 and TRBJ2-7; the table's TRBD1 call for D was not verified on the DNA. In germline, CDR1 is SQVTM, CDR2 ANQGSEA. Inclusive of both ends, the CDR3 amounts to 14 amino acids. CDR3 region: CSVITGGSPYELYL.

On this clonotype: The CDR3 does not close with the conserved phenylalanine or tryptophan, likely indicating a read error. It is unclear where the CDR3 begins or ends on the DNA, so no DNA is shown, and the CDR3 is as TCRdb lists it. The chain combines TRBV29-1 with TRBJ2-3. The CDR3 comprises 10 residues, both ends counted. Germline V lookup: CDR1 SQVTM, CDR2 ANQGSEA. CDR3 sequence: CSVVQRTKYL.

This clonotype was picked up many times. The chain combines TRBV10-3 with TRBJ2-5, with D possibly being TRBD2 (6 bases). CDR1 ENHRY and CDR2 SYGVKD come from the germline V gene. Trimming left V 3 bases short and J 2 bases short, with 7 bases between. This CDR3 has 13 amino acids. CDR3 DNA: TGTGCCATCAGTGATAGCGGACAAGAGACCCAGTACTTC. It codes for CAISDSGQETQYF.